This T cell receptor (beta chain) is from a study of OX40 agonist ivuxolimab in advanced cancers. About the research overall: Every 2 weeks, ivuxolimab was infused into the patients intravenously at between 0.01 and 10 mg/kg. The study's findings and limits: CD8+ T cells (on average) carried more expanded clones than CD4+ T cells. Near-lowest levels of clonal expansion characterized partial responders at 0.1-3.0 mg/kg. Also showing low normalized T-cell clonal expansion were some of the nonresponders.

Assay: immunoSEQ multiplex PCR; the TCRdb copy retains only in-frame clones and omits some. The table has tens of thousands of clones, 90% to 95% seen once. Turning to this clone: Its specificity is unknown.

Looked up from germline, CDR1 is SGDLS and CDR2 is YYNGEE. The length of the CDR3 is 14 residues. Trimming at V came to 2 bases and at J to 8 bases, leaving 6 bases not matched to a gene. Specimen: CD4+ or CD8+ T cells sorted from blood, collected in a trial of the OX40 agonist ivuxolimab. The genes are TRBV9 and TRBJ2-1; 8 nucleotides align to TRBD1. The TCR sequence derives from an adult with an advanced solid tumor such as melanoma, head and neck, liver or kidney cancer. The CDR3 region has the DNA TGTGCCAGCAGCGTCTGGACAGGGAGTGATGAGCAGTTCTTC. It is translated as CASSVWTGSDEQFF. The variable domain in full, with the rest retrieved from reference TRBV9 and TRBJ2-1, is DSGVTQTPKHLITATGQRVTLRCSPRSGDLSVYWYQQSLDQGLQFLIQYYNGEERAKGNILERFSAQQFPDLHSELNLSSLELGDSALYFCASSVWTGSDEQFFGPGTRLTVL.